This T cell receptor (beta chain) was recorded in a study of metastatic and nonmetastatic thyroid tumors. Germline V CDR1 and CDR2: MNHEY, SVGEGT. With 6 bases clipped from V and 6 bases from J, the junction kept 6 bases outside the gene matches. This CDR3 is 15 amino acids long. This clone was seen ten or more times. From the PCR reads, TCRdb re-called clones with MiXCR. The table records 15,000 to 20,000 clones, under 15% of them present only once. No patient received treatment before thyroid surgery. The chain carries TRBV6-2 or TRBV6-3 and TRBJ2-1; 12 bases match TRBD2. The receptor's source is a female donor with papillary thyroid cancer or a benign thyroid nodule (not recorded which). Some clones in this sample may be carry-over from other donors' samples. Sequencing input: tumor tissue. The CDR3 DNA follows: TGTGCCAGCAGCCCTAGCGGGGGGGGGGTCAATGAGCAGTTCTTC. Protein product: CASSPSGGGVNEQFF.